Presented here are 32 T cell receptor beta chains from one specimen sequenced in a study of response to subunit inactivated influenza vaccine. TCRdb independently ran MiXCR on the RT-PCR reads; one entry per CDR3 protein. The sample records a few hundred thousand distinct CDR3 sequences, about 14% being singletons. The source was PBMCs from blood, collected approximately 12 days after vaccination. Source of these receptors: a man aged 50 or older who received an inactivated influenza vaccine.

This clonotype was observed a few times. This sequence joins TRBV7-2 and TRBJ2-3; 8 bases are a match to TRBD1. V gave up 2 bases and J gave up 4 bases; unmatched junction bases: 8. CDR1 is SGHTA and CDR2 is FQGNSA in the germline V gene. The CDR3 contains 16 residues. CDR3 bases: TGTGCCAGCAGCTTATATCCAGGGGGCACCTCAGATACGCAGTATTTT. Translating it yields CASSLYPGGTSDTQYF.

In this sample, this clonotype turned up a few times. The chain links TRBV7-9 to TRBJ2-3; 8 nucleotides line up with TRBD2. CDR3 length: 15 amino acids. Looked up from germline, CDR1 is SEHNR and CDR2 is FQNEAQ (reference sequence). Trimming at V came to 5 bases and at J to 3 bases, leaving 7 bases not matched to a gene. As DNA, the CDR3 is TGTGCCAGCAGCCAGGTACTAGCGGCGACAGATACGCAGTATTTT. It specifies CASSQVLAATDTQYF.

CDR3 nucleotides: TGTGCCAGCAGCGCCAGACATATGACTAGCACAGATACGCAGTATTTT. Protein sequence: CASSARHMTSTDTQYF. The chain has TRBV9 and TRBJ2-3; D uncertain. CDR1 and CDR2 (germline): SGDLS, YYNGEE. V lost 3 bases and J 0 bases, leaving 14 bases between the germline ends. This CDR3 has 16 residues.

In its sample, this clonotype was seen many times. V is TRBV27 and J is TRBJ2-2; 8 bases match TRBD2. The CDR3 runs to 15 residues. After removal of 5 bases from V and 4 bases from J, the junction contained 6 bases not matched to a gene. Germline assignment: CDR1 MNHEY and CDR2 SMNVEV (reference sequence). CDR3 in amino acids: CASSPIAGSTGELFF. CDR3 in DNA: TGTGCCAGCAGTCCTATAGCGGGAAGCACCGGGGAGCTGTTTTTT.

As DNA, the CDR3 is TGCGCCAGCAGCGGTGGACAGGGGACCCACGAGCAGTACTTC. Translating gives CASSGGQGTHEQYF. This chain joins TRBV5-1 and TRBJ2-7; the match to TRBD1 covers 9 bases. CDR1 and CDR2 (germline): SGHRS, YFSETQ. The CDR3 is 14 residues long. The J segment lost 5 bases and the V segment lost 4 bases, leaving 7 bases of the junction unmatched.

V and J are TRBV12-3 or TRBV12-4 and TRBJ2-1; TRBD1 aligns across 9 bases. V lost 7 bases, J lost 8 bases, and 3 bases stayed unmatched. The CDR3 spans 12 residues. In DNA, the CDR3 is TGTGCCAGCACTACAGGGGGCCATGAGCAGTTCTTC. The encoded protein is CASTTGGHEQFF.

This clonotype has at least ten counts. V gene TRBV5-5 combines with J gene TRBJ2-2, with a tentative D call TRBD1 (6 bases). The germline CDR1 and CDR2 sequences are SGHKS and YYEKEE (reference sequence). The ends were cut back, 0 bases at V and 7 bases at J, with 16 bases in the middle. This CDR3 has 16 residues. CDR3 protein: CASSLVQGTLGGELFF. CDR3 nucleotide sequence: TGTGCCAGCAGCTTGGTACAGGGAACCCTCGGCGGGGAGCTGTTTTTT.

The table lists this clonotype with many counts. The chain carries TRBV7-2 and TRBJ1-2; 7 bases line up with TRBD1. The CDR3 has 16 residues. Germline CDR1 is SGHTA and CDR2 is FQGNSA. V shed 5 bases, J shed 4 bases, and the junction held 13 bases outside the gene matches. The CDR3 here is CASSPVIRPGGYGYTF. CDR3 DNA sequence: TGTGCCAGCAGCCCCGTTATTAGGCCAGGGGGCTATGGCTACACCTTC.

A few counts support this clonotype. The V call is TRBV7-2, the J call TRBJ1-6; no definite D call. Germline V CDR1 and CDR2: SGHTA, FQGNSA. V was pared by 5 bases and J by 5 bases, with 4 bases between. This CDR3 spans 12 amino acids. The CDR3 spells CASSRDNSPLHF. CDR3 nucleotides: TGTGCCAGCAGCCGGGATAATTCACCCCTCCACTTT.

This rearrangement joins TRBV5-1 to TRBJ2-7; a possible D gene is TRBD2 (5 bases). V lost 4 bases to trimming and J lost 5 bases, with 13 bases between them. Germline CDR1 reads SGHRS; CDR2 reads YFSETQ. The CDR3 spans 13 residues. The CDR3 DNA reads TGCGCCAGCAGCCCCCGAGGGCCCGACGAGCAGTACTTC. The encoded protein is CASSPRGPDEQYF.

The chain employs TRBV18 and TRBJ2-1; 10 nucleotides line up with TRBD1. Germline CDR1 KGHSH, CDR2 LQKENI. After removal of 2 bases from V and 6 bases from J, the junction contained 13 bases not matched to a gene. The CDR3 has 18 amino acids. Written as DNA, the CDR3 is TGTGCCAGCTCACCATCTCAGCGGACAGGGGGGAAGATCAATGAGCAGTTCTTC. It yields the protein CASSPSQRTGGKINEQFF. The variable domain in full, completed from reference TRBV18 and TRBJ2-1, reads NAGVMQNPRHLVRRRGQEARLRCSPMKGHSHVYWYRQLPEEGLKFMVYLQKENIIDESGMPKERFSAEFPKEGPSILRIQQVVRGDSAAYFCASSPSQRTGGKINEQFFGPGTRLTVL.

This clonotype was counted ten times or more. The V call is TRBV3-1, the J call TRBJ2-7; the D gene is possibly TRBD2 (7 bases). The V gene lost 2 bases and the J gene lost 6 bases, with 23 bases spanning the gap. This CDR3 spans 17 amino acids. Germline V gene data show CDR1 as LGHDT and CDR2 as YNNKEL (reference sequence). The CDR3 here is CASSQIWGGAFSGEQYF. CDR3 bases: TGTGCCAGCAGCCAAATCTGGGGGGGGGCCTTCTCTGGCGAGCAGTACTTC.

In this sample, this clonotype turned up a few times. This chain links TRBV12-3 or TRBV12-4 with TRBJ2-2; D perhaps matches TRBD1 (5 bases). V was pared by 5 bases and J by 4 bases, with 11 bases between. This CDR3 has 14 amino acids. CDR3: CASSPGFSTGELFF. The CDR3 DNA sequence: TGTGCCAGCAGTCCAGGGTTTTCCACCGGGGAGCTGTTTTTT.

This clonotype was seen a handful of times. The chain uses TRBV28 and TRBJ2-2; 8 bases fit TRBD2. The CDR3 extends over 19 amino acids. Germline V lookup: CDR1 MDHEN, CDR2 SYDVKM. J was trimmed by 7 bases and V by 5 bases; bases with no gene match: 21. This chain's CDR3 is CASSPPHSGGGRLGGELFF. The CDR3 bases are TGTGCCAGCAGTCCACCCCATTCGGGGGGGGGCCGATTAGGCGGGGAGCTGTTTTTT.

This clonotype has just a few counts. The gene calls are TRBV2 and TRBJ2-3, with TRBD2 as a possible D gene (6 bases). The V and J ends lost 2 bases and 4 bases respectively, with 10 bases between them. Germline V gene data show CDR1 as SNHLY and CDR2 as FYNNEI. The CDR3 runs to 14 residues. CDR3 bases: TGTGCCAGCAGTGAACGGATAGCGGCAGATACGCAGTATTTT. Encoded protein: CASSERIAADTQYF. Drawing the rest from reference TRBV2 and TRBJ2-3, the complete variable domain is EPEVTQTPSHQVTQMGQEVILRCVPISNHLYFYWYRQILGQKVEFLVSFYNNEISEKSEIFDDQFSVERPDGSNFTLKIRSTKLEDSAMYFCASSERIAADTQYFGPGTRLTVL.

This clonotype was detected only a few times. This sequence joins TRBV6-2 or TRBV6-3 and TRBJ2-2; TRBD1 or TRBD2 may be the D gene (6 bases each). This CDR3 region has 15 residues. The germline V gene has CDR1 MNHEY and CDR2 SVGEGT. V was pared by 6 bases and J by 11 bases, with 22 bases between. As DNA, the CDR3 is TGTGCCAGCAGGCTGACAGGATCTCGGGGGCCCGAGCTGTTTTTT. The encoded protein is CASRLTGSRGPELFF.

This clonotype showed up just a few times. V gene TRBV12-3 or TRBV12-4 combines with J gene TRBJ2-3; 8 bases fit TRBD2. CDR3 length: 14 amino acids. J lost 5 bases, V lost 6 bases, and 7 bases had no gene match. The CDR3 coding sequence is TGTGCCAGCAGGGCCGGGACTAGAAGAGATACGCAGTATTTT. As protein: CASRAGTRRDTQYF.

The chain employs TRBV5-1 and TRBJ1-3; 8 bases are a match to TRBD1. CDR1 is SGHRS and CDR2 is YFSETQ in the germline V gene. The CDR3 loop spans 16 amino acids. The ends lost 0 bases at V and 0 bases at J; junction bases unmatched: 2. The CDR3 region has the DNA TGCGCCAGCAGCTTGGATACAGGGGGCTCTGGAAACACCATATATTTT. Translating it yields CASSLDTGGSGNTIYF.

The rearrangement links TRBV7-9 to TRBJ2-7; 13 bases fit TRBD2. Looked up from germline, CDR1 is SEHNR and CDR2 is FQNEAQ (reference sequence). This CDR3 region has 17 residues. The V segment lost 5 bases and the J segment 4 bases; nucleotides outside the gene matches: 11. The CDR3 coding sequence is TGTGCCAGCAGCGGCAGCAGAACTAGCGGGGGGGTATACGAGCAGTACTTC. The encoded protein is CASSGSRTSGGVYEQYF.

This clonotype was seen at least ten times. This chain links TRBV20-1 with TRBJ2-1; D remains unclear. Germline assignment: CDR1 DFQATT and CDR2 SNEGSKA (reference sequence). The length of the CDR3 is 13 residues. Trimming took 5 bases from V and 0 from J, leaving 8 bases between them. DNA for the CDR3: TGCAGTGCTCCGGCGAGCTCCTACAATGAGCAGTTCTTC. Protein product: CSAPASSYNEQFF.

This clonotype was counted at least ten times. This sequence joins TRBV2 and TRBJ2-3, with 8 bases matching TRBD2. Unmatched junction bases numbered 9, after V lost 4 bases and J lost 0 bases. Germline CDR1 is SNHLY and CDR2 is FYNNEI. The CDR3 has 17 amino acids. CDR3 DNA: TGTGCCAGCAGTGGTTGGGTAGCGGGGCCCAGCACAGATACGCAGTATTTT. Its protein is CASSGWVAGPSTDTQYF.

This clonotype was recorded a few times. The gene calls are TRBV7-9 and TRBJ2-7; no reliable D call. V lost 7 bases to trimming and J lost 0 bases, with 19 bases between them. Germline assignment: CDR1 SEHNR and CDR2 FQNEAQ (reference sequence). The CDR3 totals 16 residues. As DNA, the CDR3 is TGTGCCAGCACCCCCGTAACCAGGTCTAGCTCCTACGAGCAGTACTTC. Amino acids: CASTPVTRSSSYEQYF.

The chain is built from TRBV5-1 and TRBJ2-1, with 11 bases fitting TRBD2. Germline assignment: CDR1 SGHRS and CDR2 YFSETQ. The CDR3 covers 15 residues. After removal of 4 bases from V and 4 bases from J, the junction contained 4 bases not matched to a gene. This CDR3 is CASSIAGGSYNEQFF. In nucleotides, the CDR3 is TGCGCCAGCAGCATAGCGGGAGGGTCATACAATGAGCAGTTCTTC.

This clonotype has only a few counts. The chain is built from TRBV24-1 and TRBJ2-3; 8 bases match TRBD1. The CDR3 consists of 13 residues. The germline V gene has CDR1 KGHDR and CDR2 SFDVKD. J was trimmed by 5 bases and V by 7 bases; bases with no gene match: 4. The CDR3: CATRGTGQDTQYF. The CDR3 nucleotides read TGTGCCACCAGGGGGACAGGCCAAGATACGCAGTATTTT.

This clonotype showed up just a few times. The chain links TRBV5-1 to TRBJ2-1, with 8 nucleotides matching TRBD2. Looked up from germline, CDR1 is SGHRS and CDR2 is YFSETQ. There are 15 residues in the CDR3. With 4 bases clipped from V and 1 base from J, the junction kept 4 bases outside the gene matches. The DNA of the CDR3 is TGCGCCAGCAGCACCGGGGGGGGGTCCTACAATGAGCAGTTCTTC. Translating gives CASSTGGGSYNEQFF.

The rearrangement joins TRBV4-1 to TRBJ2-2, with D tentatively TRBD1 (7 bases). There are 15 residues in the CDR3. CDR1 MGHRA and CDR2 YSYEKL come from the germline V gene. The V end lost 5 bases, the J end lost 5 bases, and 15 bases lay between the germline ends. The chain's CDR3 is CASSRRGTETGELFF. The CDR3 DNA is TGCGCCAGCAGCAGACGGGGGACAGAAACCGGGGAGCTGTTTTTT.

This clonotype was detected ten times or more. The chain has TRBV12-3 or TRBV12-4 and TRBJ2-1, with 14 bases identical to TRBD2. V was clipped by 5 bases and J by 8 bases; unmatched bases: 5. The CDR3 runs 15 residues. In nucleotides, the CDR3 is TGTGCCAGCAGTCTGGGACTAGCGGGAGCCCATGAGCAGTTCTTC. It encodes CASSLGLAGAHEQFF.

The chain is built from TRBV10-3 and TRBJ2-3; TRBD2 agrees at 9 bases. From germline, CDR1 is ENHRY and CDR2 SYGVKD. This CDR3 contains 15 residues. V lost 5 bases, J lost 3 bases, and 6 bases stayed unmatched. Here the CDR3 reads CAISSAGGRTDTQYF. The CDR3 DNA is TGTGCCATCAGTTCAGCGGGGGGCAGGACAGATACGCAGTATTTT.

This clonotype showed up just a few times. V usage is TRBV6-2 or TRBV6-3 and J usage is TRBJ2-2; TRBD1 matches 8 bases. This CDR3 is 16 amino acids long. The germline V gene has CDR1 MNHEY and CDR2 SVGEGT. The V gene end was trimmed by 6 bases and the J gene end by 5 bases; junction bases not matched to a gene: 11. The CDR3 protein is CASSPRTGIETGELFF. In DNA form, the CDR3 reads TGTGCCAGCAGCCCTAGGACAGGGATTGAGACCGGGGAGCTGTTTTTT.

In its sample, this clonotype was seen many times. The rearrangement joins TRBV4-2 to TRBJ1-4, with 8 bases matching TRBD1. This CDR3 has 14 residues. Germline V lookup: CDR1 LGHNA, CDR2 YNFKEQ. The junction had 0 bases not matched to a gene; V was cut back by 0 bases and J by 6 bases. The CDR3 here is CASSQEQGDEKLFF. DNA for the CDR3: TGTGCCAGCAGCCAAGAACAGGGGGATGAAAAACTGTTTTTT.

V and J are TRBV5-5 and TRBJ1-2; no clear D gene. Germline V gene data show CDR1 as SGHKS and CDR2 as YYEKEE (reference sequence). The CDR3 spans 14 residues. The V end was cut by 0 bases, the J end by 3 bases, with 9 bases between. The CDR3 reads CASSLASRDYGYTF. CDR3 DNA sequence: TGTGCCAGCAGCTTGGCGAGTCGCGACTATGGCTACACCTTC. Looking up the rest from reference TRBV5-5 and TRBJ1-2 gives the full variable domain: DAGVTQSPTHLIKTRGQQVTLRCSPISGHKSVSWYQQVLGQGPQFIFQYYEKEERGRGNFPDRFSARQFPNYSSELNVNALLLGDSALYLCASSLASRDYGYTFGSGTRLTVV.

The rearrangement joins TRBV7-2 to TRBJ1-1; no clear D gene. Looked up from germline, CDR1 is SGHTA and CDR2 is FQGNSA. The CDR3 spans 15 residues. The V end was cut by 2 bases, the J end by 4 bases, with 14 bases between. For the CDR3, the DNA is TGTGCCAGCAGCTTAAGCGGCTATGGGATCACTGAAGCTTTCTTT. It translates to CASSLSGYGITEAFF.